This T cell receptor beta chain appears in the sequencing data of a study of regulatory T cells in long-lasting Graves disease. At the level of the study: Those with persistent Graves' disease had received antithyroid drugs for over 5 years with positive TSH receptor antibodies.

This clonotype was seen a few times. Its antigen remains unknown. Study-wide results and limits: Public clonotype sharing was higher in persistent than newly diagnosed patients. Exclusively peripheral blood, rather than thyroid tissue, was studied.

The germline gives CDR1 SEHNR, CDR2 FQNEAQ (reference sequence). The CDR3 consists of 16 residues. The trim removed 4 bases at V and 7 bases at J, leaving 7 bases unmatched. Time point meaning: persistent/refractory GD, antithyroid drugs over 5 years with positive TRAb. PBMC RNA was the source of the TCR library. Construction of the TCR beta libraries employed iRepertoire HTBI primers in conjunction with Arm-PCR of CDR3 regions. TCRdb processed the multiplex PCR reads anew with MiXCR; each CDR3 protein has one entry. Here the sample spans 300,000 to 350,000 distinct CDR3 sequences, about 20% being singletons.

This sequence was found in a female donor with Graves disease. The gene calls are TRBV7-9 and TRBJ1-4; 12 positions match TRBD1. Sequencing was performed on peripheral blood mononuclear cells (PBMCs), taken when the disease was refractory, from a patient treated with antithyroid drugs. The CDR3 DNA follows: TGTGCCAGCAGCTCAAATCGGGACAGGGGGCTTGAAAAACTGTTTTTT. It translates to CASSSNRDRGLEKLFF. Based on the CDR3 plus reference TRBV7-9 and TRBJ1-4, the full variable domain is DTGVSQNPRHKITKRGQNVTFRCDPISEHNRLYWYRQTLGQGPEFLTYFQNEAQLEKSRLLSDRFSAERPKGSFSTLEIQRTEQGDSAMYLCASSSNRDRGLEKLFFGSGTQLSVL.